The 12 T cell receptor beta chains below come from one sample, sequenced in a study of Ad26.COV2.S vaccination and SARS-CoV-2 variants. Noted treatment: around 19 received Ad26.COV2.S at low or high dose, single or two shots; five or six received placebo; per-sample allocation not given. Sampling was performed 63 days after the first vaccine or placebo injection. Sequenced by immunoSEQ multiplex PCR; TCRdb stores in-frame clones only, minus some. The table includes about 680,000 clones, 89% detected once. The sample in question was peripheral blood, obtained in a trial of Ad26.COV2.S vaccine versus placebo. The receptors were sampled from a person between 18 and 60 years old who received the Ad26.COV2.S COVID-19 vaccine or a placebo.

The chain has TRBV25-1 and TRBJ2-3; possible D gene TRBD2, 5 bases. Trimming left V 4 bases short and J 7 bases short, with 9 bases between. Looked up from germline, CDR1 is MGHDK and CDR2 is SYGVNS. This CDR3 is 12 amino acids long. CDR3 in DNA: TGTGCCAGCAGTGTAGACGGGAATACGCAGTATTTT. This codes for CASSVDGNTQYF.

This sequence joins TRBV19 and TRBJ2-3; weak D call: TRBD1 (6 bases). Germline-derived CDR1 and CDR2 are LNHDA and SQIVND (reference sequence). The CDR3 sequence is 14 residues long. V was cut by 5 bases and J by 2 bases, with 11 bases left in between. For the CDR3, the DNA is TGTGCCAGTAGTGTCAACAGGGCCACAGATACGCAGTATTTT. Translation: CASSVNRATDTQYF.

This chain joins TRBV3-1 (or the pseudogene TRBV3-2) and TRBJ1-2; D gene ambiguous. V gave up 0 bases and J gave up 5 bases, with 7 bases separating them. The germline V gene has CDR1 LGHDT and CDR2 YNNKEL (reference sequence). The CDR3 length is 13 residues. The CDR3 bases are TGTGCCAGCAGCCAAGATATCCGTTATGGCTACACCTTC. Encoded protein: CASSQDIRYGYTF.

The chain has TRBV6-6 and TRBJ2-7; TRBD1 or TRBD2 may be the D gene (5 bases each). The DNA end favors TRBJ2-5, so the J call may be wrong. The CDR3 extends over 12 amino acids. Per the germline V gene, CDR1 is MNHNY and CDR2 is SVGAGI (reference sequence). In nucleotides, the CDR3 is TGTGCCAGCAGCCGGGGCGGAGGGACCCAGTACTTC. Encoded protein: CASSRGGGTQYF.

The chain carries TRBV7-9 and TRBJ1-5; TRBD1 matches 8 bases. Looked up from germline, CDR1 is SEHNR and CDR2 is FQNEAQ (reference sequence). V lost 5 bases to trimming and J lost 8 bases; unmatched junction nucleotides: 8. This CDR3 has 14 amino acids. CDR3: CASSITGGREPQHF. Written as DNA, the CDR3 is TGTGCCAGCAGCATAACAGGGGGACGGGAGCCCCAGCATTTT.

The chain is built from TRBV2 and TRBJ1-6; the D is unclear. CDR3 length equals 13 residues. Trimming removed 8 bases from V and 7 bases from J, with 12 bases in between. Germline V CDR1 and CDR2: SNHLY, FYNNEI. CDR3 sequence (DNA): TGTGCCAGCTCTTTGAGCCTGAATTCACCCCTCCACTTT. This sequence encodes CASSLSLNSPLHF.

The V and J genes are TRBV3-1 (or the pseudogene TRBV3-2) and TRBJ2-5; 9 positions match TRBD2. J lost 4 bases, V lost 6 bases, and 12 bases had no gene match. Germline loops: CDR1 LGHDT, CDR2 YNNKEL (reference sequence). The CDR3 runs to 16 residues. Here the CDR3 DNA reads TGTGCCAGCAGAGGCAGCGGGGGGATCAGGAGAGAGACCCAGTACTTC. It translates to CASRGSGGIRRETQYF.

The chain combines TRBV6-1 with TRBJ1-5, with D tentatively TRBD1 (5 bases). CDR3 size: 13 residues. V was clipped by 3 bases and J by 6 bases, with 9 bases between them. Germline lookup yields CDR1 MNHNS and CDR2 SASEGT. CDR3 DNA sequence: TGTGCCAGCAGTGACAGGGATCGTCAGCCCCAGCATTTT. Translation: CASSDRDRQPQHF.

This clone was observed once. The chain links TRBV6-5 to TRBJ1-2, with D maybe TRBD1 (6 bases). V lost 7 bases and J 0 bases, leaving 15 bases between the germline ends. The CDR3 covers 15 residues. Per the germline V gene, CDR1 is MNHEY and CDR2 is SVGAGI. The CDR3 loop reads CASNSPGQANYGYTF. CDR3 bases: TGTGCCAGCAATTCACCGGGACAAGCTAACTATGGCTACACCTTC.

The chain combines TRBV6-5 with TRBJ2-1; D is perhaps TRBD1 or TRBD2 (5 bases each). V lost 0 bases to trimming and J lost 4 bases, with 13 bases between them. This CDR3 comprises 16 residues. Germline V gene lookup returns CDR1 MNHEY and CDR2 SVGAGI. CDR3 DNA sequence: TGTGCCAGCAGTTACTCGGGGGTAATGGGTTACAATGAGCAGTTCTTC. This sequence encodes CASSYSGVMGYNEQFF.

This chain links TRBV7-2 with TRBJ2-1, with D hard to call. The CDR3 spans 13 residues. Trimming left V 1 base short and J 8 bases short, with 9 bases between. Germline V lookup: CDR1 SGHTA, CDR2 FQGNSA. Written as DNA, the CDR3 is TGTGCCAGCAGCTTAGAAGGAGCAGATGAGCAGTTCTTC. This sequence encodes CASSLEGADEQFF.

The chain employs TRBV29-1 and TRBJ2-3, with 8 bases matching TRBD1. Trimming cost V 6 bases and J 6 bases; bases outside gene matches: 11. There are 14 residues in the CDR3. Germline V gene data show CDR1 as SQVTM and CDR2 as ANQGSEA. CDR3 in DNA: TGCAGCGTAGAAACAGGGGGGATAGGGGATACGCAGTATTTT. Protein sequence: CSVETGGIGDTQYF.